This T cell receptor beta chain was recovered during a study of HIV-infected patients and healthy controls (dated by TCRdb to the mid-2010s). Regarding the complete study: CD4 counts rose modestly but significantly in about 90% of the 16 patients after three months of therapy, yet stayed below normal ranges. After a further year of therapy, viral load was undetectable in all patients, having already become undetectable in about 75% of the 16 patients by the second bleed. Whether deep TCR repertoire sequencing of small blood samples from HIV patients could capture immune perturbation and reconstitution was tested in the study. Relative to controls, total CDR3 counts per chain did not differ significantly, and patients lacked overall T-cell lymphocytopenia. No consistent shift in CD8 counts was seen during early therapy, whereas a slight rise was seen in the CD4:CD8 ratio.

Whole blood was used without cell fractionation, so the repertoire reflected all unsorted peripheral T cells. For RNA extraction, around 2.3 ml of peripheral blood was collected into Tempus tubes. The first sixteen eligible patients were processed from the enrolled HIV-infected adults, who had not yet received antiretroviral therapy and were about to begin treatment. Patients with febrile or AIDS-related illness, tumors, hepatitis B or C coinfection, immunomodulatory therapy, recent vaccination or treatment interruptions were excluded from enrollment. Residual genomic DNA was removed with the TURBO-DNase kit and globin mRNA was depleted with GLOBINclear. Just before antiretroviral therapy was started, pretreatment blood was collected from HIV-infected patients. The CDR3 runs 14 amino acids, cysteine and phenylalanine included. Left in the record is the CDR3 DNA by itself, 42 bases read in frame from the first base. Trimming accounts for 6 bases at V and 3 bases at J, while the number of junction bases matched to no gene is 6.

This clonotype was recorded many times. Its antigen is unknown. Base quality data are lacking; no much larger clone is found one base away. 500 ng RNA was reverse transcribed with SuperScript III using primers against the alpha and beta constant regions. Separate alpha and beta chain libraries were made by chain-specific third strand synthesis with multiplexing indices. In the protocol, all rearrangements within a chain were amplified with a single primer pair so that primer bias was avoided, and molecular barcodes were added to each cDNA molecule. The SP2 sequencing primer site and a random hexamer were carried on a 5' RACE adapter, to which purified cDNA was joined by T4 RNA Ligase 1. With slow temperature ramps used to favor optimal annealing, second strand synthesis was primed from the SP2 site with Phusion polymerase. Each molecule's 12-nucleotide barcode consisted of two random hexamer sequences, both added before amplification and joined together. An amplification PCR of roughly 25 cycles with P5s and P7 primers came after a short first PCR that had added P5 and P7 adapter elements plus a second index. The libraries went through 25 to 35 PCR cycles in total, were quantified on a Qubit, were sized on a Bioanalyzer, and were diluted to roughly 4 nM. Sequencing of the normalized libraries was done on an Illumina MiSeq using 2 x 250 paired-end kits. Reverse transcription reactions were cleaned up on MinElute columns and eluted into approximately 10 ul Tris-Cl. The adapter ligations were run for 23 hours at 16 degrees C, and AMPure XP beads at a 1:1 ratio were afterwards used to clean them. On the study's bioinformatics: Demultiplexed FASTQ files were processed with a modified Decombinator by which V, J, insert and barcode information was output. Sequences that shared a barcode but differed from the dominant sequence were discarded as errors, and original cDNA molecules were estimated by counting barcodes clustered at Levenshtein distance 3. Downstream analyses used R packages ineq, vegan, igraph and RCytoscape, with IMGT nomenclature and CDR3 definitions. V gene usage was computed over distinct sequences, each TCR counted once to avoid skew from clonal expansion. Unique CDR3 amino acid sequences within a donor were connected in similarity networks whenever two sequences differed by a single Levenshtein edit. Published HIV-specific CDR3s (92 alpha, fewer than 900 beta) and CMV-specific CDR3s (under 14 alpha, a few hundred beta) were assembled and queried against the repertoires. Random subsampling to size-matched repertoires demonstrated that the decreased diversity in patients did not result from their lower sequence numbers. TCRdb redid the processing of the public reads, applying fastp at Q25 and MiXCR, and retained in-frame beta chains. CDR3 protein sequences are deduplicated, and each keeps its most common genes and DNA. The V and J calls and clone size are TCRdb's, not the authors'. The sample table lists about 4,200 distinct CDR3 sequences, about an eighth of them with a count of one. Approximately 15% of the sample rests with the top ten.

Broad study findings and their caveats: HIV-infected repertoires showed significantly elevated mean Gini indices relative to controls, which possibly reflects oligoclonality. Most CMV-associated CDR3s became more frequent during therapy, although their change was not significant, whereas HIV-associated CDR3s showed a significant decrease in frequency. Donor HLA types were not determined in the study. Differing numbers of distinct sequences in patients and controls hindered comparison, and size-matching assigned excessive weight to rare events in the HIV-infected data. The study cohorts differed slightly in age and sex profile, but those differences did not account for the observed differences in diversity. Alpha-chain CDR3s from MAIT cells occurred at high frequency in healthy controls but were severely depleted in HIV+ repertoires. The apparent post-therapy recovery of the Gini index in HIV-infected patients was not reproduced in size-matched repertoire data. Pairing of alpha and beta chains was not determined in the samples. Compared with untreated HIV+ repertoires, healthy control repertoires had roughly threefold more distinct CDR3s and higher Shannon diversity. The use of whole blood limited sequencing depth and precluded separation of the dynamics of distinct T-cell subpopulations. More CDR3s were shared between individuals among healthy controls than among HIV+ patients, as measured by Jaccard index and by the count of highly shared sequences. Significantly different mean usage between HIV-infected patients and controls was observed for eight alpha and eight beta V genes. Only sixteen HIV-infected individuals were processed, which the authors considered a major limit on how widely the findings apply.

The TCR comes from an adult with HIV infection. The sequence joins TRBV12-3 or TRBV12-4 to TRBJ2-7; TRBD2 fits 9 bases in the junction. The sample consisted of blood, taken before antiretroviral therapy. The DNA reads as follows: TGTGCCAGCAGCATTAGCGGGGGCTTCTACGAGCAGTACTTC. It translates as CASSISGGFYEQYF.